This T cell receptor (beta chain) was obtained from a study of T cells in women clearing cervical HPV infection. Assay: immunoSEQ multiplex PCR; the TCRdb copy retains only in-frame clones and omits some. This sample's table has roughly 18,000 clones. V dropped 6 bases and J dropped 3; count of bases not matched to a gene: 9. CDR1 and CDR2 from the germline V gene are SGHRS and YFSETQ. This CDR3 is 16 amino acids long. For this clone: Read coverage stops 3 residues before the CDR3 terminus; the germline J gene supplies the remainder.

The sequence was collected from a woman aged 18 to 69 with a cervical HPV16 infection that either progressed to CIN3+ or cleared (not recorded which). J is TRBJ2-3 and V is TRBV5-1; 11 positions match TRBD1. The source material was blood buffy coat. Partial CDR3 DNA: TGCGCCAGCACCCCCGATGGGACAGGGGGTACAGATACG. This sequence encodes CASTPDGTGGTDT. The entire CDR3 sequence reads CASTPDGTGGTDTQYF.